A selection of T cell receptor beta chains follows, all from one sample in a study of shared clonotypes between healthy human individuals. The assay was immunoSEQ multiplex PCR, and TCRdb's table has in-frame clones only and misses some. The repertoire holds some 2.4 million clones, with approximately 93% as singletons. Specimen: naive CD4+ T cells from PBMCs. All receptors derive from a man between 18 and 35 years old in good health. Some clones in this sample may be carry-over from other donors' samples. Each CDR3 is given with its conserved first and last residue. The D gene is left open where the match is weak.

d_gene,j_gene,v_gene,CDR3nt,CDR3aa
NA,TRBJ2-2,TRBV7-6,TGTGCCAGCAGCTCAAAGACTAGTAGCACCGGGGAGCTGTTTTTT,CASSSKTSSTGELFF
NA,TRBJ2-2,TRBV11-2,TGTGCCAGCAGCCCTGGCGGGGGCCGGATCACCGGGGAGCTGTTTTTT,CASSPGGGRITGELFF
NA,TRBJ2-1,TRBV6-1,TGTGCCAGCAGTGGCGGTGGGGGCTACAATGAGCAGTTCTTC,CASSGGGGYNEQFF
TRBD1,TRBJ2-1,TRBV5-1,TGCGCCAGCAGCCCTAGGACAGGGGGCATAGATGAGCAGTTCTTC,CASSPRTGGIDEQFF
TRBD1,TRBJ2-7,TRBV18,TGTGCCAGCTCACTGGACAGGTGGAGCTCCTACGAGCAGTACTTC,CASSLDRWSSYEQYF
NA,TRBJ2-6,TRBV6-5,TGTGCCACCGTACATGAGCCCTCTGGGGCCAACGTCCTGACTTTC,CATVHEPSGANVLTF
NA,TRBJ1-6,TRBV5-1,TGCGCCAGCAGCTTACTCTCCGGGACTAAGAATTCACCCCTCCACTTT,CASSLLSGTKNSPLHF
NA,TRBJ2-1,TRBV5-1,TGCGCCAGCAGCTTGGCTGGGGACCTCTACAATGAGCAGTTCTTC,CASSLAGDLYNEQFF
TRBD1,TRBJ2-1,TRBV29-1,TGCAGCGTCGGTCCCGGGACAGGGGGTCCGTACAATGAGCAGTTCTTC,CSVGPGTGGPYNEQFF
NA,TRBJ2-7,TRBV19,TGTGCCAGTAGTATGGCGGGGGCTGGTTTCAACGAGCAGTACTTC,CASSMAGAGFNEQYF
TRBD2,TRBJ2-1,TRBV28,TGTGCCAGCAGTCTAGCGGGAGCCTACAATGAGCAGTTCTTC,CASSLAGAYNEQFF
TRBD1,TRBJ1-2,TRBV6-5,TGTGCCAGCAGTTACGGGACAGATGGCTACACCTTC,CASSYGTDGYTF
NA,TRBJ2-1,TRBV7-3,TGTGCCAGCAGTATGGGTGGAGCGAATGAGCAGTTCTTC,CASSMGGANEQFF
NA,TRBJ2-2,TRBV7-2,TGTGCCAGCAGCCGCGGAGGGGCGGGCGGATGGGGAGGGGAGCTGTTTTTT,CASSRGGAGGWGGELFF
NA,TRBJ1-1,TRBV28,TGTGCCAGCAGCTCCCCCCGCACCGGGAACACTGAAGCTTTCTTT,CASSSPRTGNTEAFF
NA,TRBJ2-7,TRBV5-1,TGCGCCAGCAGCCCCCCGACAGCCGAGCAGTACTTC,CASSPPTAEQYF
NA,TRBJ2-1,TRBV18,TGTGCCAGCTCACTGGGTCCAGCGGGTCGTTACAATGAGCAGTTCTTC,CASSLGPAGRYNEQFF
TRBD2,TRBJ2-7,TRBV7-2,TGTGCCAGCAGCTTAAATACGGCGGGAGCGAGAAACGAGCAGTACTTC,CASSLNTAGARNEQYF
NA,TRBJ1-2,TRBV7-2,TGTGCCAGCAACCTTGGACCCGGTGGGAGCTATGGCTACACCTTC,CASNLGPGGSYGYTF
NA,TRBJ2-2,TRBV5-1,TGCGCCAGCAGCCTGGCCCCAACACCGTGGGTTCGGACGGGCTACACCGGGGAGCTGTTTTTT,CASSLAPTPWVRTGYTGELFF